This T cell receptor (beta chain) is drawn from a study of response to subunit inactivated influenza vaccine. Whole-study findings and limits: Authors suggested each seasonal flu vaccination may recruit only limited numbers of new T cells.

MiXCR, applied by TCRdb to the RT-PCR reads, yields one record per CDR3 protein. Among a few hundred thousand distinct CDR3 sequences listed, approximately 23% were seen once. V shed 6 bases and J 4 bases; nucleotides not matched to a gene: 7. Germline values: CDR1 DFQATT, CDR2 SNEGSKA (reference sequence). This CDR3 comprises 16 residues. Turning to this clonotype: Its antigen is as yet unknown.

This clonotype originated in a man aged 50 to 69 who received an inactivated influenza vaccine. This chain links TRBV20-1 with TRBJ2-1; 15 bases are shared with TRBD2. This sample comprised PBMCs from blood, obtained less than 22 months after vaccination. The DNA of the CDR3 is TGCAGTGCGAACGGACTAGCGGGGGGGTTATACAATGAGCAGTTCTTC. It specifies CSANGLAGGLYNEQFF.